The T cell receptor beta chain under discussion was sequenced for a study of untreated major depressive disorder. For sex, age, current smoking status and body mass index, every depressed patient had a pairwise-matched non-depressed control. Excluded: major illness, comorbidity, regular medication, drug use, over 100 g alcohol weekly. Study-wide findings and caveats: Compared with controls, depressed patients showed more TRBV05-01 (Vbeta 5.1) usage in CD4+ T cells. TRBV25-01 and TRBV02-01 followed the flow pattern without significance.

CDR3 length: 15 residues. V lost 0 bases, J lost 0 bases, and 7 bases lay in between. Germline-derived CDR1 and CDR2 are SGHDT and YYEEEE. The table lists this clone with a count of one. Its target is not known. Only in-frame clones appear in the TCRdb table, and some are missing; sequencing was by immunoSEQ multiplex PCR. The sample carries fewer than 25,000 clones, about 85% recorded once. The sequencing input was CD4+ T cells from PBMCs. This chain joins TRBV5-6 and TRBJ1-5; D is ambiguous. This clonotype originated in a young woman in good health. The CDR3 DNA follows: TGTGCCAGCAGCTTGGGACAAGTTAGCAATCAGCCCCAGCATTTT. Residues: CASSLGQVSNQPQHF.